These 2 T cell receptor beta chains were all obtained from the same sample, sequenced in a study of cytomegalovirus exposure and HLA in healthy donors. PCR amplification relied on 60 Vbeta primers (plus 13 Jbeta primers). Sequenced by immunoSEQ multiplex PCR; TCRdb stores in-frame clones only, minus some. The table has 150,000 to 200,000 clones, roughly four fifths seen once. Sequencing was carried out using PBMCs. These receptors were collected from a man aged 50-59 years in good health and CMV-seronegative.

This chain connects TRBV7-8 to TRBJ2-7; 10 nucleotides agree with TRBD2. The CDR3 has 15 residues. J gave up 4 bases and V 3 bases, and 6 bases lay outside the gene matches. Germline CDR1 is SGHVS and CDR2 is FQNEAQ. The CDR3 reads CASSFLAGASYEQYF. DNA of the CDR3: TGTGCCAGCAGCTTTCTAGCGGGAGCTAGTTACGAGCAGTACTTC.

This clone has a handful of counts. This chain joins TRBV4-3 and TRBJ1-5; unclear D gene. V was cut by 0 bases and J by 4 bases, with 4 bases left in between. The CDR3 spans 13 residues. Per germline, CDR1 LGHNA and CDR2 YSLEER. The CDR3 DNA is TGCGCCAGCAGCCAAGACCCTAATCAGCCCCAGCATTTT. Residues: CASSQDPNQPQHF.